This T cell receptor beta chain comes out of a study of T cell repertoires in cytomegalovirus infection. Across the whole study: Both a matching HLA type and CMV infection were indicated by public TCR beta signatures. Overall study findings and caveats: Cumulative public TCR beta family frequency identified CMV carriers with the relevant HLA. The ex vivo response was dominated by HLA-C-restricted CMV-specific TCR beta clonotypes.

There are 14 residues in the CDR3. Germline V gene sequence: CDR1 SNHLY, CDR2 FYNNEI. V lost 3 bases, J lost 5 bases, and 14 bases lay in between. In this sample, this clonotype turned up once. The antigen is not known. TCRdb re-called the reads with MiXCR, one entry per CDR3 protein. The sample holds 150,000 to 200,000 distinct CDR3 sequences, roughly 27% seen once. The chain combines TRBV2 with TRBJ2-7, with no clear D. The source of this sequence is a human donor in good health (CMV status not recorded). Some clones in this sample may be carry-over from other donors' samples. Material: PBMCs. CDR3 in DNA: TGTGCCAGCAGTGAGACCAGTAAGTTCCACGAGCAGTACTTC. Residues: CASSETSKFHEQYF.